This TCR beta chain was recorded in a study of CD8+CD57+ T cells in acquired aplastic anemia (dated by TCRdb to the late 2010s). Broadly, across the study: DNA extracted from sorted CD4+ and CD8+ cells had a mean of about 3.3 ug, with a range of about 0.18 to 27.4 ug. For healthy donor samples, the average read count was around 9.8 million for CD4+ cells and approximately 11 million for CD8+ cells.

This clonotype was found a few times. Its antigen is currently not known. Base qualities are not recorded, but no much larger clone differs from it by a single base. In this study, sorted CD4+ and CD8+ T cells from the blood of healthy subjects and of severe aplastic anemia patients had their TCR repertoires deep-sequenced. Ficoll-Paque density gradient centrifugation was used to isolate peripheral blood mononuclear cells. Before DNA extraction, CD4+ and CD8+ T cells were sorted with FACS or magnetic beads. Genomic DNA was used as template for profiling of TCR beta VDJ combinations and CDR3 sequences. An Illumina HiSeq 2000 was the platform used for TCR repertoire sequencing. As for the authors' bioinformatics: TRBV/TRBJ rearrangement plots, CDR3 size and DJ length profiles, and Simpson's diversity index were used to evaluate the repertoires. The most abundant DNA sequence in the deep sequencing data was taken as the immunodominant clone. CDR3 amino acid sequences were checked for sharing across subjects and were also compared against the VDJdb database and published repertoires. TCRdb redid the processing of the public reads, applying fastp at Q25 and MiXCR, and retained in-frame beta chains. CDR3 protein sequences are deduplicated, and each keeps its most common genes and DNA. The V and J calls and clone size come from TCRdb's table, not from the authors' own analysis. Recorded for this sample are some 190,000 distinct CDR3 sequences; 46% of them occurred a single time. The biggest ten clones account for 2.5% to 3.5% of the sample.

Broad study findings and their caveats: No significant difference in CD8+ Simpson's diversity was found between patients and healthy controls (P=0.060). Although 25 to 30 CD8+ CDR3 sequences were shared by patients and controls, these sequences appeared highly expressed in patients and within the immunodominant clones of patients.

From a lookup of the germline V gene, CDR1 and CDR2 are SQVTM and ANQGSEA. Trimming takes 4 bases off V and 7 bases off J; junction bases not matched to a gene: 0. The CDR3 sequence holds 12 residues, the cysteine and phenylalanine included. CDR3 DNA only is kept here, 36 bases in frame from base 1. The receptor's source is a human donor in good health. Source material: sorted CD4+, CD8+, or CD8+CD57+ T cells (not recorded which) from PBMCs. The chain joins TRBV29-1 to TRBJ1-3, with TRBD1 identical over 11 junction bases. The sequenced DNA is TGCAGCGTTGGGGACAGGGGGAACACCATATATTTT. The resulting protein is CSVGDRGNTIYF. Where the CDR3 stops, the reference TRBV29-1 and TRBJ1-3 genes take over; the full variable domain is SAVISQKPSRDICQRGTSLTIQCQVDSQVTMMFWYRQQPGQSLTLIATANQGSEATYESGFVIDKFPISRPNLTFSTLTVSNMSPEDSSIYLCSVGDRGNTIYFGEGSWLTVV.